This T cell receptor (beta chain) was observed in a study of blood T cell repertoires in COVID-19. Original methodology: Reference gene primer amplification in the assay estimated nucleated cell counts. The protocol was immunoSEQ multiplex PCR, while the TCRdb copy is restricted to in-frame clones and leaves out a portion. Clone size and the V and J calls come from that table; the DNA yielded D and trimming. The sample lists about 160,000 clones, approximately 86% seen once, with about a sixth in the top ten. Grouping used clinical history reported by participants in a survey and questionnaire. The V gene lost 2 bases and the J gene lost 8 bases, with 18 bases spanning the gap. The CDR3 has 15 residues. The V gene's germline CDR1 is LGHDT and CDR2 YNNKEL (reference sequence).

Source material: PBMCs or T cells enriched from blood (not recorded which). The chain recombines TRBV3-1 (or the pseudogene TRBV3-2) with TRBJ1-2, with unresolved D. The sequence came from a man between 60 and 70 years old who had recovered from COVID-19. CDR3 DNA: TGTGCCAGCAGCCAACCATCGATGAGGGAAGGCGGCTACACCTTC. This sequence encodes CASSQPSMREGGYTF.